These 18 T cell receptor beta chains were all obtained from the same sample, sequenced in a study of T cell changes during pregnancy in multiple sclerosis. Assay used: immunoSEQ multiplex PCR; TCRdb lists only in-frame clones, some missing. The sample has about 40,000 clones, 88% seen once. The sample here was peripheral blood, taken in the first trimester of pregnancy. All receptors come from a female donor in good health, enrolled as a control in a pregnancy study.

This sequence joins TRBV9 and TRBJ2-1; perhaps TRBD1 as D (5 bases). CDR1 is SGDLS, CDR2 YYNGEE, per germline. Trimming left V 0 bases short and J 6 bases short, with 13 bases between. The CDR3 has 15 residues. In DNA, the CDR3 is TGTGCCAGCAGCGTAGCAGCAGGGCCAGGCAATGAGCAGTTCTTC. It codes for CASSVAAGPGNEQFF.

The chain has TRBV6-6 and TRBJ2-5; 8 nucleotides line up with TRBD1. V lost 0 bases and J lost 4; bases outside the gene matches: 1. The CDR3 has 14 amino acids. Per the germline V gene, CDR1 is MNHNY and CDR2 is SVGAGI (reference sequence). Written as DNA, the CDR3 is TGTGCCAGCAGTTACTCGACAGGGGTAGAGACCCAGTACTTC. Encoded protein: CASSYSTGVETQYF.

The CDR3 loop is CASSTSLAGGYYNEQFF. Here the CDR3 DNA reads TGTGCCAGTAGTACCTCTTTAGCGGGAGGGTACTACAATGAGCAGTTCTTC. The V gene is TRBV19, the J gene TRBJ2-1, with 11 bases identical to TRBD2. CDR3 size: 17 residues. Germline-derived CDR1 and CDR2 are LNHDA and SQIVND (reference sequence). Losses at the gene ends were 4 bases for V and 3 bases for J; bases not matched to a gene: 8.

The chain is built from TRBV25-1 and TRBJ2-7; D might be TRBD2 (7 bases). V shed 8 bases and J shed 2 bases, with 13 bases lying between them. The CDR3 spans 13 residues. CDR1 is MGHDK, CDR2 SYGVNS, per germline. CDR3 protein: CASGGGGPYEQYF. The CDR3, as DNA: TGTGCCAGCGGTGGGGGGGGGCCCTACGAGCAGTACTTC.

The CDR3 region is CASTLTGQGLGGYTF. As DNA, the CDR3 is TGTGCCAGTACTCTAACGGGGCAGGGGCTAGGAGGCTACACCTTC. The chain links TRBV19 to TRBJ1-2; the D gene is possibly TRBD1 (6 bases). Trimming took 7 bases from V and 8 from J, leaving 23 bases between them. The CDR3 sequence is 15 residues long. The V gene's germline CDR1 is LNHDA and CDR2 SQIVND (reference sequence).

The J gene is TRBJ2-3, the V gene TRBV6-5, with TRBD2 as a possible D gene (6 bases). The germline V gene has CDR1 MNHEY and CDR2 SVGAGI. Trimming stripped 4 bases from V and 4 bases from J, with 9 bases between. This CDR3 region has 13 residues. CDR3 sequence: CASSLRGADTQYF. The CDR3 DNA sequence: TGTGCCAGCAGTTTGCGGGGTGCAGATACGCAGTATTTT.

The chain uses TRBV7-8 and TRBJ2-7; TRBD2 might be the D (5 bases). The germline V gene has CDR1 SGHVS and CDR2 FQNEAQ. The CDR3 loop spans 15 amino acids. V lost 5 bases and J lost 1, with 15 bases in between. The CDR3 loop is CASSLERGPSYEQYF. DNA of the CDR3: TGTGCCAGCAGCCTCGAGAGAGGGCCGTCCTACGAGCAGTACTTC.

The chain recombines TRBV5-1 with TRBJ1-1; D unresolved. V was trimmed by 2 bases and J by 6 bases, leaving 14 bases between them. CDR1 is SGHRS and CDR2 is YFSETQ in the germline V gene. The CDR3 runs 14 residues. In DNA, the CDR3 is TGCGCCAGCAGCTTATTACCGAGAGGCCCTGAAGCTTTCTTT. This translates into CASSLLPRGPEAFF.

The V and J genes are TRBV9 and TRBJ2-7; TRBD2 is a possible D gene (7 bases). Germline CDR1 and CDR2: SGDLS and YYNGEE. Deletions cut 4 bases from V and 7 bases from J, with 24 bases between. This CDR3 has 16 amino acids. The CDR3 nucleotides are TGTGCCAGCAGCTCTGGGGGGGCAGGGGTTTCTGGTGAGCAGTACTTC. This translates into CASSSGGAGVSGEQYF.

This rearrangement joins TRBV6-6 to TRBJ2-1; 8 nucleotides line up with TRBD2. CDR1 and CDR2 from the germline V gene are MNHNY and SVGAGI (reference sequence). The CDR3 covers 16 residues. The V and J ends lost 5 bases and 3 bases, in that order; junction bases with no gene match: 9. CDR3 in DNA: TGTGCCAGCAGTCACCAAACCGGGACTAGCTACAATGAGCAGTTCTTC. This gives the protein CASSHQTGTSYNEQFF.

The genes are TRBV7-8 and TRBJ2-1; 9 bases fit TRBD2. V shed 5 bases and J 7 bases; nucleotides not matched to a gene: 15. Germline V lookup: CDR1 SGHVS, CDR2 FQNEAQ. The CDR3 runs to 17 residues. The CDR3 nucleotides read TGTGCCAGCAGCCTACGCACCGGGACTAGCCCACGGAATGAGCAGTTCTTC. It codes for CASSLRTGTSPRNEQFF.

In its sample, this clone was seen a few times. V usage is TRBV4-2 and J usage is TRBJ1-1; possible D gene TRBD1, 5 bases. The V end was cut by 1 base, the J end by 6 bases, with 12 bases between. Germline V lookup: CDR1 LGHNA, CDR2 YNFKEQ. The CDR3 is made up of 14 amino acids. The chain's CDR3 is CASSQGGAGAEAFF. DNA for the CDR3: TGTGCCAGCAGCCAAGGCGGGGCGGGGGCTGAAGCTTTCTTT.

The chain links TRBV14 to TRBJ2-2, with 8 bases aligning to TRBD1. Per germline, CDR1 SGHDN and CDR2 FVKESK. The CDR3 loop spans 16 amino acids. V was clipped by 4 bases and J by 4 bases; unmatched bases: 8. CDR3 protein: CASSPDGQGPTGELFF. The CDR3 bases are TGTGCCAGCAGCCCAGACGGACAGGGACCCACCGGGGAGCTGTTTTTT.

This chain uses TRBV29-1 with TRBJ1-2; perhaps TRBD1 as D (6 bases). The germline gives CDR1 SQVTM, CDR2 ANQGSEA. The CDR3 consists of 14 residues. V was trimmed by 6 bases and J by 4 bases, leaving 18 bases between them. CDR3 in DNA: TGCAGCGTCACCCAGGGGACGGATTCCTATGGCTACACCTTC. Its translation: CSVTQGTDSYGYTF.

This clone was found once. V usage is TRBV6-1 and J usage is TRBJ2-7; 11 nucleotides match TRBD1. Germline lookup yields CDR1 MNHNS and CDR2 SASEGT. This CDR3 has 13 amino acids. With V trimmed by 6 bases and J by 5 bases, 3 bases remained unmatched. In DNA form, the CDR3 reads TGTGCCAGCAGGGACAGGGGGCTGAACGAGCAGTACTTC. It specifies CASRDRGLNEQYF.

The rearrangement links TRBV13 to TRBJ2-7; D might be TRBD2 (6 bases). CDR1 PRHDT and CDR2 FYEKMQ come from the germline V gene (reference sequence). The CDR3 runs 12 residues. Trimming left V 5 bases short and J 5 bases short, with 10 bases between. CDR3 DNA: TGTGCCAGCAGCACATGGGGGGACGAGCAGTACTTC. It yields the protein CASSTWGDEQYF.

V and J are TRBV19 and TRBJ1-6; the D gene is possibly TRBD1 (5 bases). CDR1 is LNHDA, CDR2 SQIVND, per germline (reference sequence). The CDR3 is 13 residues long. V dropped 6 bases and J dropped 7 bases, with 10 bases sitting between them. The CDR3 bases are TGTGCCAGTAGCCAACAGGCGAATTCACCCCTCCACTTT. Translated, it gives CASSQQANSPLHF.

The chain recombines TRBV7-2 with TRBJ2-1; D perhaps matches TRBD1 (6 bases). The CDR3 loop spans 15 amino acids. The germline V gene encodes CDR1 SGHTA and CDR2 FQGNSA. V was trimmed by 3 bases and J by 0 bases, leaving 9 bases between them. The DNA of the CDR3 is TGTGCCAGCAGCTTTAGGGGGAACTCCTACAATGAGCAGTTCTTC. Translated, it gives CASSFRGNSYNEQFF. Full variable domain (missing parts from reference TRBV7-2 and TRBJ2-1): GAGVSQSPSNKVTEKGKDVELRCDPISGHTALYWYRQSLGQGLEFLIYFQGNSAPDKSGLPSDRFSAERTGGSVSTLTIQRTQQEDSAVYLCASSFRGNSYNEQFFGPGTRLTVL.